This T cell receptor beta chain was captured by sequencing in a study of T-cell memory formation after mild COVID-19. Study-wide points: The pre-infection memory compartment contained some responding clones, suggesting cross-reactive memory joined. The authors left the SARS-CoV-2 specificity of second-wave clones peaking on day 37 unconfirmed. Clones that contracted from day 15 to 85 had balanced CD4/CD8; later expanders were CD4+ biased.

Constant-segment primers and 5'RACE yielded cDNA libraries for TCR alpha and TCR beta, each carrying sample barcodes and UMIs. TCRdb re-analysed the 5' RACE reads in MiXCR, keeping a single row per CDR3 protein. The table has 120,000 to 150,000 distinct CDR3 sequences, about 6.1% seen once. The ends were cut back, 3 bases at V and 15 bases at J, with 14 bases in the middle. Germline V gene lookup returns CDR1 SNHLY and CDR2 FYNNEI. The CDR3 has 12 amino acids. Turning to this clonotype: The antigen remains undetermined.

The chain recombines TRBV2 with TRBJ1-4; a weak D match, TRBD1 (6 bases). The sequence derives from an adult woman who had mild COVID-19 (a few samples of this study predate the infection). Cell type and time point are not known. What was sequenced was PBMCs or a T cell subset sorted from them (not recorded which). CDR3 loop: CASSDYGGLVFF. The DNA for the CDR3 is TGTGCCAGCAGTGACTACGGGGGGCTCGTGTTTTTT. The full variable domain, with the rest looked up from reference TRBV2 and TRBJ1-4, is EPEVTQTPSHQVTQMGQEVILRCVPISNHLYFYWYRQILGQKVEFLVSFYNNEISEKSEIFDDQFSVERPDGSNFTLKIRSTKLEDSAMYFCASSDYGGLVFFGSGTQLSVL.